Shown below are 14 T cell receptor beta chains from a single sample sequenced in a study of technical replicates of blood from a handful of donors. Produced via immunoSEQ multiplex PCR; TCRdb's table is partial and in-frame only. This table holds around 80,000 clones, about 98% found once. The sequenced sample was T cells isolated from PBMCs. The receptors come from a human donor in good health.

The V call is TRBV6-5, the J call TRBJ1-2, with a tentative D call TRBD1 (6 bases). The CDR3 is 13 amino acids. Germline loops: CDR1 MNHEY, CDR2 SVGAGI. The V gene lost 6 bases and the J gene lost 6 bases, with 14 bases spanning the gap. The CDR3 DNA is TGTGCCAGCAGCCGCACAGGGTATCATGGCTACACCTTC. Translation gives CASSRTGYHGYTF.

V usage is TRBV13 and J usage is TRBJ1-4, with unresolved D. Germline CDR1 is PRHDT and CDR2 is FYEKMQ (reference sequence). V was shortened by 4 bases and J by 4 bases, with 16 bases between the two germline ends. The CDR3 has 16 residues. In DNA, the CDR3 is TGTGCCAGCAGCTCCCTTTCCGACGGGAGTAATGAAAAACTGTTTTTT. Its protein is CASSSLSDGSNEKLFF. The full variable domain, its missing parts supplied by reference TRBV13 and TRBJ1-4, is AAGVIQSPRHLIKEKRETATLKCYPIPRHDTVYWYQQGPGQDPQFLISFYEKMQSDKGSIPDRFSAQQFSDYHSELNMSSLELGDSALYFCASSSLSDGSNEKLFFGSGTQLSVL.

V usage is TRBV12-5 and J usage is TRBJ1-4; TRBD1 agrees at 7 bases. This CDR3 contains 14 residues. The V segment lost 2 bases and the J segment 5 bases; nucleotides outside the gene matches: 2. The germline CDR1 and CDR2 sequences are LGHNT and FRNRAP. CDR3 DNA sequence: TGTGCTAGTGGTTTGATGACAGGGAATGAAAAACTGTTTTTT. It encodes CASGLMTGNEKLFF.

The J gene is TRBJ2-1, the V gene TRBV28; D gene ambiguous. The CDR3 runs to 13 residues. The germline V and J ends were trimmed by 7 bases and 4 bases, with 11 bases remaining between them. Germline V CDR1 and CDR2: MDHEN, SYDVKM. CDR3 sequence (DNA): TGTGCCAGCACTGATGGAGAGTACAATGAGCAGTTCTTC. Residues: CASTDGEYNEQFF.

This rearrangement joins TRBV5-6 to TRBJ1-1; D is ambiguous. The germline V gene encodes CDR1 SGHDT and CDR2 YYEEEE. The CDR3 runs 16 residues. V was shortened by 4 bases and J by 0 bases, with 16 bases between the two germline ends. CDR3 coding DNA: TGTGCCAGCAGCCCACGTTCTGGAGCTATGAACACTGAAGCTTTCTTT. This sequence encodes CASSPRSGAMNTEAFF. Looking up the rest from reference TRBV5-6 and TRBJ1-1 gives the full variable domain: DAGVTQSPTHLIKTRGQQVTLRCSPKSGHDTVSWYQQALGQGPQFIFQYYEEEERQRGNFPDRFSGHQFPNYSSELNVNALLLGDSALYLCASSPRSGAMNTEAFFGQGTRLTVV.

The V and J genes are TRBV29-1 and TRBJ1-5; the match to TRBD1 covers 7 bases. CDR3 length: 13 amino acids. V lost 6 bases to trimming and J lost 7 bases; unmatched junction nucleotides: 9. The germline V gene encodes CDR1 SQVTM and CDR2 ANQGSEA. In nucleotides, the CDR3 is TGCAGCGTCGCCTACAGGGGCTACCAGCCCCAGCATTTT. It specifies CSVAYRGYQPQHF.

Written as DNA, the CDR3 is TGTGCCAGCAGTATAGGGGTTGGCTACACCTTC. Its protein is CASSIGVGYTF. The chain recombines TRBV25-1 with TRBJ1-2; a possible D gene is TRBD1 (5 bases). Germline V CDR1 and CDR2: MGHDK, SYGVNS. CDR3 length: 11 residues. Trimming took off 5 bases at V and 7 bases at J, with 8 bases between the two ends.

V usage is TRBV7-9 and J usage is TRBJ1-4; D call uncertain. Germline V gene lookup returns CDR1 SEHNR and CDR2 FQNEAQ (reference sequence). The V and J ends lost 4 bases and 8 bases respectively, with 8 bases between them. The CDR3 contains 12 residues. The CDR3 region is CASSSIGEKLFF. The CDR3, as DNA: TGTGCCAGCAGCTCTATCGGGGAAAAACTGTTTTTT. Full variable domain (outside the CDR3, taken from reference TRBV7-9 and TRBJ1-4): DTGVSQNPRHKITKRGQNVTFRCDPISEHNRLYWYRQTLGQGPEFLTYFQNEAQLEKSRLLSDRFSAERPKGSFSTLEIQRTEQGDSAMYLCASSSIGEKLFFGSGTQLSVL.

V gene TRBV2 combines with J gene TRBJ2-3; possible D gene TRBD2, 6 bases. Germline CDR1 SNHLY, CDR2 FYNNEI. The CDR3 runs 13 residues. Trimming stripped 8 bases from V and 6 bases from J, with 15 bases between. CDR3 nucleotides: TGTGCCAGCCGGGAGAGGTCAGCCGATACGCAGTATTTT. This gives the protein CASRERSADTQYF.

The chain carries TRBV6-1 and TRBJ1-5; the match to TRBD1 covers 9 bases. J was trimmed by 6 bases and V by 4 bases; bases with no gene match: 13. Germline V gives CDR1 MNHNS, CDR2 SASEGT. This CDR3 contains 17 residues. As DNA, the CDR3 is TGTGCCAGCAGTGGAAGGGACAGGGTAAAGGTAACTCAGCCCCAGCATTTT. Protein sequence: CASSGRDRVKVTQPQHF.

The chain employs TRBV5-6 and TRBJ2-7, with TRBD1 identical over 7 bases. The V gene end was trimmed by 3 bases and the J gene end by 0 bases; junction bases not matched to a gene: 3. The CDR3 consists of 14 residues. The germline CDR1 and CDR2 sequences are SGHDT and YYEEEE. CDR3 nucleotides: TGTGCCAGCAGCTGGGGGACAGCCTCCTACGAGCAGTACTTC. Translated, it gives CASSWGTASYEQYF. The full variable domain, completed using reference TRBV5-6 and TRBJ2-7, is DAGVTQSPTHLIKTRGQQVTLRCSPKSGHDTVSWYQQALGQGPQFIFQYYEEEERQRGNFPDRFSGHQFPNYSSELNVNALLLGDSALYLCASSWGTASYEQYFGPGTRLTVT.

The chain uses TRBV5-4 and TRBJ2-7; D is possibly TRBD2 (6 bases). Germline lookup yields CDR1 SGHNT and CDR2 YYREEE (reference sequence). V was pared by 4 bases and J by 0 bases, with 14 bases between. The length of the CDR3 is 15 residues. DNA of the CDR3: TGTGCCAGCAGCGTGGATGGAGGGGCCTCCTACGAGCAGTACTTC. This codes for CASSVDGGASYEQYF.

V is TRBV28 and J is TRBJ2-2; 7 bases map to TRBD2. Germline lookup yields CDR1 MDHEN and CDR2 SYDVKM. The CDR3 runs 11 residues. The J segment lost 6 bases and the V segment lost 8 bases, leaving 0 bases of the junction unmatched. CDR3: CASGLAGELFF. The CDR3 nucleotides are TGTGCCAGCGGACTAGCCGGGGAGCTGTTTTTT.

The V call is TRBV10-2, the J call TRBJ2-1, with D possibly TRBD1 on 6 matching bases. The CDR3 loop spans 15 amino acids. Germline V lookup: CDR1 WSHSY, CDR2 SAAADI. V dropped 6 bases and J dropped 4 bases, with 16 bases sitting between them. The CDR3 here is CASSYRVPEYNEQFF. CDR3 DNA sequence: TGCGCCAGCAGCTACAGGGTCCCAGAATACAATGAGCAGTTCTTC.